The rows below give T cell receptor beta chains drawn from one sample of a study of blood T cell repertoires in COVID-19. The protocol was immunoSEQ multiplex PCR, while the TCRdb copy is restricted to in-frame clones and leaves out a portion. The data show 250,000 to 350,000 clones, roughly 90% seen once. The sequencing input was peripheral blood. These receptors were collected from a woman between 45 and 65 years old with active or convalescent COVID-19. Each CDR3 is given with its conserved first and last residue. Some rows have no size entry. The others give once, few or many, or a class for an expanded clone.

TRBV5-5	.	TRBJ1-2	CASSLSGNYGYTF
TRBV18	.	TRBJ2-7	CASSPNSFRDEQYF
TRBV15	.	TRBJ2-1	CATSRDIGRGLDNEQFF
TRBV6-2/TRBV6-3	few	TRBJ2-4	CASSPLSRGGKNIQYF
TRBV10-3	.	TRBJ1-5	CAISEAPGTGGEMSNQPQHF
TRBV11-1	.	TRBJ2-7	CASSLHQTSGAYEQYF
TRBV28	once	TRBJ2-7	CASSFPQGTYEQYF
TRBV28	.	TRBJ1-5	CASTGLNQPQHF
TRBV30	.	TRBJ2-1	CACGGLAVYNEQFF
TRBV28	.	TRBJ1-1	CASSPGQGPGTEAFF
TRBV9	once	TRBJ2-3	CASSVGPSTSGTDTQYF
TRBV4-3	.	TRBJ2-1	CASSQVGDVHEQFF
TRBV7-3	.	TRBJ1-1	CASSLDRENTEAFF
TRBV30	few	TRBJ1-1	CAWSVGAGMGTEAFF
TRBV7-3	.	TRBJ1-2	CASSLGGTASGGTF
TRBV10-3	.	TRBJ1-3	CAISLGQRNTIYF
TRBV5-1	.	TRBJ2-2	CASSLDFLGELFF
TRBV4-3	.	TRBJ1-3	CASSQGGTGAGNTIYF
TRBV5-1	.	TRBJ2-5	CASSPSSDQETQYF
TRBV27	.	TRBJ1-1	CASSAGGEAFF
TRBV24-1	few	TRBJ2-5	CATSDPQGAGETQYF
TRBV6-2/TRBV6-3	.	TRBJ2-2	CASSPGGAGEAGELFF
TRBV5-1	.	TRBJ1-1	CASSLQGQGEAFF
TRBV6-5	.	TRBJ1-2	CAITRGLGYGYTF
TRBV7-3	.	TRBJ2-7	CASSLQGGYEQYF
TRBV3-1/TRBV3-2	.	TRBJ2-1	CASSQDINSYNEQFF
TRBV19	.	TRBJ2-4	CASSVRTSGSSQNIQYF
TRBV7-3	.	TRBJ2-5	CASSLIEEETQYF
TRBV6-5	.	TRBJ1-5	CASSQRTAYQGAQHF
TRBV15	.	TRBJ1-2	CATSKVGLDRGYHYGYTF
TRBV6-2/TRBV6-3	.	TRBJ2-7	CASSYPGTAYEQYF
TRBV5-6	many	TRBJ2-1	CASSPGAGADEQFF
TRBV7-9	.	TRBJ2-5	CASSLIGTDQETQYF
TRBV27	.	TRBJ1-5	CASSPGTGNGNQPQHF
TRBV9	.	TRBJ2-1	CASLRTRVRNEQFF
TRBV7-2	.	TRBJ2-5	CASSLETGAWGTQYF
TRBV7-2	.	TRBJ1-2	CASSLGQNYGYTF
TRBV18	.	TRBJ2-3	CASSPGQVTDTQYF
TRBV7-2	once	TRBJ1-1	CASSLPTANTEAFF
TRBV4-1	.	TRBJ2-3	CASSQGSEDSQYF
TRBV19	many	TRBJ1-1	CATLGRENTEAFF
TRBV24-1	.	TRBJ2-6	CATSDSTRGPPSGANVLTF
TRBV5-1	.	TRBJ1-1	CASSSEGGEAFF
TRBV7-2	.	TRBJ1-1	CASSLVGTSLEAFF
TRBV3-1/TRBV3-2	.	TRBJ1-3	CASSLRGSGNTIYF
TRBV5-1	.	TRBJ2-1	CASSDGGSSYNEQFF
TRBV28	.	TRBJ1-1	CASSIRLTEAFF
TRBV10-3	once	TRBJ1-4	CAISEGSWWTDGNEKLFF
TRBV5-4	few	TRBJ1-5	CASSSYNQPQHF
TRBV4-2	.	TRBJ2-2	CASSQDPGLAGGLGELFF
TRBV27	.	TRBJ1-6	CASRPTGEGSPLHF
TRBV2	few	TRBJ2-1	CASSELEGNEQFF
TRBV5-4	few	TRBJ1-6	CASSGDSPSPLHF